This passage covers 25 T cell receptor beta chains from one sample sequenced in a study of response to subunit inactivated influenza vaccine. MiXCR, applied by TCRdb to the RT-PCR reads, yields one record per CDR3 protein. The sample has about 520,000 distinct CDR3 sequences, approximately 24% seen once; the top ten hold 1.9%. Material: CD4+ T cells sorted from PBMCs, obtained 5 days after vaccination. The receptors shown here come from a man aged 50 or older who received an inactivated influenza vaccine.

This clonotype was observed a few times. The chain carries TRBV7-2 and TRBJ2-3; weak D call: TRBD2 (5 bases). V shed 5 bases and J shed 2 bases, with 14 bases lying between them. The CDR3 loop spans 15 amino acids. Germline assignment: CDR1 SGHTA and CDR2 FQGNSA. The CDR3 DNA follows: TGTGCCAGCAGCGCACTCGGGATCAACACAGATACGCAGTATTTT. Residues: CASSALGINTDTQYF.

Only a few counts were recorded for this clonotype. J is TRBJ2-3 and V is TRBV6-5, with TRBD1 identical over 7 bases. Germline lookup yields CDR1 MNHEY and CDR2 SVGAGI. This CDR3 has 15 amino acids. The J segment lost 0 bases and the V segment lost 5 bases, leaving 5 bases of the junction unmatched. In DNA, the CDR3 is TGTGCCAGCAGTCACAGGGGAACCAGCACAGATACGCAGTATTTT. Translated: CASSHRGTSTDTQYF.

The V and J genes are TRBV4-1 and TRBJ1-2; unclear D gene. The CDR3 has 18 amino acids. V was shortened by 2 bases and J by 7 bases, with 26 bases between the two germline ends. Germline values: CDR1 MGHRA, CDR2 YSYEKL. This chain's CDR3 is CASSQKEQGFVRSAGYTF. DNA of the CDR3: TGCGCCAGCAGCCAAAAAGAGCAAGGATTTGTGAGGTCCGCTGGCTACACCTTC.

Only a few counts were recorded for this clonotype. The genes are TRBV7-2 and TRBJ2-7; no clear D. Germline CDR1 and CDR2: SGHTA and FQGNSA. This CDR3 spans 12 amino acids. V dropped 6 bases and J dropped 5 bases, with 11 bases sitting between them. CDR3 sequence reads: CASSFGVHEQYF. The CDR3 region has the DNA TGTGCCAGCAGTTTTGGGGTTCACGAGCAGTACTTC.

There are many counts of this clonotype. The CDR3 spells CSASRDTGNTIYF. The CDR3 nucleotides read TGCAGTGCTTCCCGGGACACTGGAAACACCATATATTTT. This rearrangement joins TRBV20-1 to TRBJ1-3, with a weak D call TRBD1 (6 bases). Germline V CDR1 and CDR2: DFQATT, SNEGSKA (reference sequence). The CDR3 is 13 amino acids. With 5 bases removed from V and 2 bases from J, the gap between germline ends came to 10 bases.

This clonotype was recorded at least ten times. The V and J genes are TRBV10-3 and TRBJ1-2, with D possibly matching TRBD1 (6 bases). CDR3 length: 15 residues. The V gene lost 4 bases and the J gene lost 4 bases, with 16 bases spanning the gap. Per germline, CDR1 ENHRY and CDR2 SYGVKD. This CDR3 is CAISVRSGGTYGYTF. The CDR3 DNA reads as TGTGCCATCAGTGTTAGGTCCGGGGGCACCTATGGCTACACCTTC.

This clonotype was found a few times. J is TRBJ2-1 and V is TRBV10-3; 10 nucleotides match TRBD2. The CDR3 runs to 19 residues. V shed 3 bases, J shed 0 bases, and the junction held 11 bases outside the gene matches. CDR1 and CDR2 (germline): ENHRY, SYGVKD. The DNA of the CDR3 is TGTGCCATCAGTGACGGGGCTAGCGGGAGTTCCCCCTCCTACAATGAGCAGTTCTTC. Translation gives CAISDGASGSSPSYNEQFF.

The chain combines TRBV28 with TRBJ1-2, with 8 nucleotides matching TRBD1. The CDR3 contains 15 residues. Per the germline V gene, CDR1 is MDHEN and CDR2 is SYDVKM. J lost 6 bases, V lost 4 bases, and 10 bases had no gene match. The CDR3 loop is CASSSGQGHWDGYTF. DNA of the CDR3: TGTGCCAGCAGTTCAGGACAGGGCCACTGGGATGGCTACACCTTC.

The count of this clonotype is one. The chain links TRBV24-1 to TRBJ2-7; TRBD2 matches 7 bases. The germline gives CDR1 KGHDR, CDR2 SFDVKD. The ends lost 6 bases at V and 0 bases at J; junction bases unmatched: 1. The CDR3 is made up of 13 amino acids. The CDR3 reads CATSPGGSYEQYF. CDR3 DNA: TGTGCCACCAGTCCGGGAGGCTCCTACGAGCAGTACTTC.

In this sample, this clonotype turned up a few times. The chain recombines TRBV15 with TRBJ2-2; D unclear. Looked up from germline, CDR1 is LNHNV and CDR2 is YYDKDF (reference sequence). The CDR3 runs 15 residues. Trimming took off 3 bases at V and 1 base at J, with 9 bases between the two ends. This CDR3 is CATSSLYKNTGELFF. The CDR3, as DNA: TGTGCCACCAGCAGCCTCTATAAGAACACCGGGGAGCTGTTTTTT.

Of note for this clonotype: A read error may be the cause here, since a much bigger clone is one base away. This chain uses TRBV28 with TRBJ2-1; TRBD2 matches at 7 bases. With V trimmed by 6 bases and J by 5 bases, 1 base remained unmatched. CDR1 and CDR2 from the germline V gene are MDHEN and SYDVKM. This CDR3 is built from 12 residues. CDR3 coding DNA: TGTGCCAGCAGGGGGACTAACAATGAGCAGTTCTTC. Translation: CASRGTNNEQFF.

In its sample, this clonotype was seen many times. V usage is TRBV3-1 and J usage is TRBJ2-5; possible D gene TRBD2, 6 bases. Looked up from germline, CDR1 is LGHDT and CDR2 is YNNKEL (reference sequence). This CDR3 is built from 14 residues. Trimming removed 8 bases from V and 2 bases from J, with 15 bases in between. The CDR3 DNA follows: TGTGCCAGCCGAGAGCGGGCCCGACAAGAGACCCAGTACTTC. This translates into CASRERARQETQYF.

The DNA of the CDR3 is TGTGCCAGCAGAGATGGGGGCCGGGAGACCCAGTACTTC. Residues: CASRDGGRETQYF. J is TRBJ2-5 and V is TRBV28; a weak D match, TRBD1 (6 bases). The CDR3 is 13 residues long. V was pared by 6 bases and J by 5 bases, with 13 bases between. The germline V gene encodes CDR1 MDHEN and CDR2 SYDVKM.

The chain employs TRBV6-5 and TRBJ2-2; the D is unclear. Germline V gene sequence: CDR1 MNHEY, CDR2 SVGAGI. The ends were cut back, 4 bases at V and 6 bases at J, with 15 bases in the middle. The CDR3 sequence is 15 residues long. This CDR3 is CASSSPGELAGELFF. The CDR3 DNA is TGTGCCAGCAGTTCGCCTGGGGAATTGGCCGGGGAGCTGTTTTTT.

This clonotype was picked up a small number of times. CDR3 in amino acids: CASTPPSRQALHF. CDR3 DNA sequence: TGTGCCAGCACCCCTCCTTCGAGACAGGCCCTCCACTTT. This chain uses TRBV6-2 or TRBV6-3 with TRBJ1-6, with D possibly TRBD1 on 6 matching bases. CDR1 and CDR2 from the germline V gene are MNHEY and SVGEGT. V lost 7 bases and J lost 14, with 18 bases in between. The CDR3 has 13 amino acids.

This clonotype showed up many times. The gene calls are TRBV5-1 and TRBJ1-3; D gene uncertain. The germline V and J ends were trimmed by 0 bases and 0 bases, with 7 bases remaining between them. CDR3 length: 15 residues. The germline V gene has CDR1 SGHRS and CDR2 YFSETQ. In DNA form, the CDR3 reads TGCGCCAGCAGCTTGGAGGCCTTCTCTGGAAACACCATATATTTT. It translates to CASSLEAFSGNTIYF.

This clonotype has a count of ten or more. The chain carries TRBV6-4 and TRBJ2-7; TRBD2 matches 9 bases. Germline loops: CDR1 MRHNA, CDR2 SNTAGT. The V segment lost 10 bases and the J segment 6 bases; nucleotides outside the gene matches: 13. The CDR3 runs to 14 residues. The CDR3 region is CANSTGTSFGEQYF. The CDR3 DNA reads TGTGCCAACTCAACCGGGACTAGCTTCGGCGAGCAGTACTTC.

The chain is built from TRBV7-9 and TRBJ1-4, with 8 positions matching TRBD1. V lost 4 bases to trimming and J lost 5 bases; unmatched junction nucleotides: 12. From germline, CDR1 is SEHNR and CDR2 FQNEAQ (reference sequence). The CDR3 spans 17 residues. CDR3 region: CASSSRPWTGTNEKLFF. Written as DNA, the CDR3 is TGTGCCAGCAGCTCCCGACCTTGGACAGGGACAAATGAAAAACTGTTTTTT. Full variable domain (missing parts from reference TRBV7-9 and TRBJ1-4): DTGVSQNPRHKITKRGQNVTFRCDPISEHNRLYWYRQTLGQGPEFLTYFQNEAQLEKSRLLSDRFSAERPKGSFSTLEIQRTEQGDSAMYLCASSSRPWTGTNEKLFFGSGTQLSVL.

This clonotype was counted once. The CDR3 sequence is CASSPRGVGLGEQYF. The CDR3 nucleotides are TGTGCCAGCAGCCCAAGGGGGGTCGGCCTAGGCGAGCAGTACTTC. The rearrangement uses TRBV11-2 and TRBJ2-7, with D tentatively TRBD1 or TRBD2 (6 bases each). The V end was cut by 5 bases, the J end by 6 bases, with 20 bases between. This CDR3 has 15 residues. Germline CDR1 and CDR2: SGHAT and FQNNGV.

CDR3 amino acids: CASGHSGNQPQHF. CDR3 coding DNA: TGTGCCAGCGGCCATTCGGGAAATCAGCCCCAGCATTTT. V gene TRBV6-2 or TRBV6-3 combines with J gene TRBJ1-5; D is unclear. Per the germline V gene, CDR1 is MNHEY and CDR2 is SVGEGT. The CDR3 has 13 amino acids. The V end was cut by 8 bases, the J end by 4 bases, with 12 bases between.

This clonotype was seen more than once but under ten times. This chain connects TRBV5-5 to TRBJ2-5, with D possibly being TRBD1 (5 bases). With 0 bases removed from V and 5 bases from J, the gap between germline ends came to 11 bases. Looked up from germline, CDR1 is SGHKS and CDR2 is YYEKEE (reference sequence). This CDR3 spans 14 amino acids. CDR3 in amino acids: CASSLVPGQETQYF. The CDR3 nucleotides are TGTGCCAGCAGCTTGGTACCAGGGCAGGAGACCCAGTACTTC. Filled out from reference TRBV5-5 and TRBJ2-5, the complete variable domain reads DAGVTQSPTHLIKTRGQQVTLRCSPISGHKSVSWYQQVLGQGPQFIFQYYEKEERGRGNFPDRFSARQFPNYSSELNVNALLLGDSALYLCASSLVPGQETQYFGPGTRLLVL.

In its sample, this clonotype was seen many times. The chain combines TRBV3-1 with TRBJ1-1; D may be TRBD1 (5 bases). V gave up 0 bases and J gave up 4 bases, with 12 bases separating them. CDR1 is LGHDT, CDR2 YNNKEL, per germline (reference sequence). This CDR3 is 15 amino acids long. The CDR3 is CASSQDASGRTEAFF. The CDR3 DNA follows: TGTGCCAGCAGCCAAGATGCCTCAGGGCGCACTGAAGCTTTCTTT.

DNA for the CDR3: TGCGCCAGCAGCTCTGGAGTAGGGGGGAGTTATAATTCACCCCTCCACTTT. This translates into CASSSGVGGSYNSPLHF. J is TRBJ1-6 and V is TRBV5-1; possible D gene TRBD1, 6 bases. V dropped 3 bases and J dropped 4 bases, with 17 bases sitting between them. This CDR3 is 17 amino acids long. The germline V gene encodes CDR1 SGHRS and CDR2 YFSETQ.

V is TRBV20-1 and J is TRBJ2-2; 8 nucleotides line up with TRBD1. The V gene's germline CDR1 is DFQATT and CDR2 SNEGSKA (reference sequence). The CDR3 sequence is 13 residues long. V shed 6 bases and J 4 bases; nucleotides not matched to a gene: 4. The CDR3 nucleotides read TGCAGTGCGGGGACAGGACCCACCGGGGAGCTGTTTTTT. Protein sequence: CSAGTGPTGELFF.

The chain recombines TRBV4-2 with TRBJ2-2; the D gene is possibly TRBD2 (6 bases). The CDR3 is made up of 20 amino acids. Germline values: CDR1 LGHNA, CDR2 YNFKEQ. V was cut by 0 bases and J by 2 bases, with 22 bases left in between. The CDR3 loop is CASSQEGMGGGIYNTGELFF. CDR3 bases: TGTGCCAGCAGCCAAGAGGGCATGGGGGGAGGAATTTATAACACCGGGGAGCTGTTTTTT.